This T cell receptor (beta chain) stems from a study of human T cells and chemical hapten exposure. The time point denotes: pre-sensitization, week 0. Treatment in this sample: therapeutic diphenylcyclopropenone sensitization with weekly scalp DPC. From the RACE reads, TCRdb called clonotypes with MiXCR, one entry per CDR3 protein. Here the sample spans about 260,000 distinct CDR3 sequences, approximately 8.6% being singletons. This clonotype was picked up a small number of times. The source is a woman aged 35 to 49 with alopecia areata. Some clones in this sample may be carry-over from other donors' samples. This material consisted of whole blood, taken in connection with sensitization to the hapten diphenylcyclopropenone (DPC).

The CDR3 is CASSEAVLNYGYTF. CDR3 nucleotide sequence: TGTGCCAGCAGTGAAGCAGTGCTTAACTATGGCTACACCTTC. This chain uses TRBV6-1 with TRBJ1-2; D is uncertain. The length of the CDR3 is 14 residues. Trimming took off 0 bases at V and 1 base at J, with 6 bases between the two ends. Germline-derived CDR1 and CDR2 are MNHNS and SASEGT.